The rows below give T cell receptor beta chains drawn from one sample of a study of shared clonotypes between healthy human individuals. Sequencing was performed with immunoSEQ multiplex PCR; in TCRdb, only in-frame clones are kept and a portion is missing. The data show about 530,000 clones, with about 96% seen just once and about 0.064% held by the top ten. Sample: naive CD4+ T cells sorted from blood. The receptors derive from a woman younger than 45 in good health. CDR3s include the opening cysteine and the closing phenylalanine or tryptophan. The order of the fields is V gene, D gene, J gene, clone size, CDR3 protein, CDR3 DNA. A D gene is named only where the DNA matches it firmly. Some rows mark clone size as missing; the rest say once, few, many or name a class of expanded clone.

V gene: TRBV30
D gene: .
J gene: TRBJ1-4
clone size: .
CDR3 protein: CAWSVSGPEEKLFF
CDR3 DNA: TGTGCCTGGAGTGTGTCAGGTCCGGAAGAAAAACTGTTTTTT

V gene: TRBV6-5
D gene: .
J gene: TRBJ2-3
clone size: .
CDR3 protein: CASSFLRSGSTDTQYF
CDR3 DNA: TGTGCCAGCAGTTTCCTTCGGAGCGGGAGCACAGATACGCAGTATTTT

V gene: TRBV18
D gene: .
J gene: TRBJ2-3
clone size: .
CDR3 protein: CASSPQEGATDTQYF
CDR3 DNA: TGTGCCAGCTCACCTCAGGAGGGGGCTACAGATACGCAGTATTTT

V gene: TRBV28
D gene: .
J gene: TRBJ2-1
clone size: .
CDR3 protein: CASSLIASPHNEQFF
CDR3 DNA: TGTGCCAGCAGTTTAATCGCGTCCCCCCACAATGAGCAGTTCTTC

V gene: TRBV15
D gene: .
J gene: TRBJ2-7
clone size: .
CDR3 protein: CATSRDRGYEQYF
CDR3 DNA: TGTGCCACCAGCAGAGATCGGGGGTACGAGCAGTACTTC

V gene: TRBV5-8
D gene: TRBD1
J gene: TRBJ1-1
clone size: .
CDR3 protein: CASSPWTGPSNTEAFF
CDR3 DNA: TGTGCCAGCAGCCCGTGGACAGGGCCCTCGAACACTGAAGCTTTCTTT

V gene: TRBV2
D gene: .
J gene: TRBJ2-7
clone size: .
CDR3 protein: CASRPQITTYEQYF
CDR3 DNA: TGTGCCAGCAGACCACAGATAACTACCTACGAGCAGTACTTC

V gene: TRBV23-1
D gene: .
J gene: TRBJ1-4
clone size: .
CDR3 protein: CAMMRTATNEKLFF
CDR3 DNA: TGCGCCATGATGCGGACCGCAACTAATGAAAAACTGTTTTTT

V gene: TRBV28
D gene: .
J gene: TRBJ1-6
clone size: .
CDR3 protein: CASSLGVDSPLHF
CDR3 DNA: TGTGCCAGCAGTTTAGGGGTCGATTCACCCCTCCACTTT

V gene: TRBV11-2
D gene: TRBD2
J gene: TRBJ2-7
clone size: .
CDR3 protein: CASSLHGTSGEQYF
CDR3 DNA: TGTGCCAGCAGCTTACACGGGACTAGCGGCGAGCAGTACTTC

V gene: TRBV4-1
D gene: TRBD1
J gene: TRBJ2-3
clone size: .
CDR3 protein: CASSRQGITDTQYF
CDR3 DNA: TGCGCCAGCAGCCGACAGGGTATAACAGATACGCAGTATTTT

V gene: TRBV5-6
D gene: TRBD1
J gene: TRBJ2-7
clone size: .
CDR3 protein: CASRGQGREQYF
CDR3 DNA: TGTGCCAGCAGGGGACAGGGGCGAGAGCAGTACTTC

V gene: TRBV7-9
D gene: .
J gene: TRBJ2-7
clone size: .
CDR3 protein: CASSLGHSATYEQYF
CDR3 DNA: TGTGCCAGCAGCTTAGGCCACAGCGCTACCTACGAGCAGTACTTC

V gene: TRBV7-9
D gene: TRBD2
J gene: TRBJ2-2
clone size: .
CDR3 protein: CASSLGSGRSNTGELFF
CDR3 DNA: TGTGCCAGCAGCTTAGGTAGCGGGAGATCGAACACCGGGGAGCTGTTTTTT

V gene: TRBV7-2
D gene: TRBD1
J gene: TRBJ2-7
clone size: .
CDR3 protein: CASSRRQGGYEQYF
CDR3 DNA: TGTGCCAGCAGCCGGCGACAGGGGGGATACGAGCAGTACTTC

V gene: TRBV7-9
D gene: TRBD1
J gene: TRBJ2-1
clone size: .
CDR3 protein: CASSRRQGNEQFF
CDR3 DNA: TGTGCCAGCAGCCGTAGACAGGGCAATGAGCAGTTCTTC

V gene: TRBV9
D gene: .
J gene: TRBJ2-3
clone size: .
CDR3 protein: CASSVEYRRTDTQYF
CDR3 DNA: TGTGCCAGCAGCGTAGAGTACAGGAGAACAGATACGCAGTATTTT

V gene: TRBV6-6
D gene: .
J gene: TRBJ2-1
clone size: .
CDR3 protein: CASSYEWNEQFF
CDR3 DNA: TGTGCCAGCAGTTACGAGTGGAATGAGCAGTTCTTC

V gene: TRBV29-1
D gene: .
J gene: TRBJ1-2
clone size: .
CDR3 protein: CSVEPTGAAANYGYTF
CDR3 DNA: TGCAGCGTTGAGCCCACGGGGGCTGCTGCTAACTATGGCTACACCTTC

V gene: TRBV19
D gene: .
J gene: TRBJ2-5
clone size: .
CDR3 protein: CASSLRGGTQYF
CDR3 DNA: TGTGCCAGTAGCCTACGAGGTGGGACCCAGTACTTC

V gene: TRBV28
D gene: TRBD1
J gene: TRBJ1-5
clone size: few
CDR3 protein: CASVRSGTGYHQPQHF
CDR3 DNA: TGTGCCAGCGTACGTTCCGGGACAGGGTATCATCAGCCCCAGCATTTT

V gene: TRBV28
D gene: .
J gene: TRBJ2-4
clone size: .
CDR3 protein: CASGGPRYIQYF
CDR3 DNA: TGTGCCAGTGGAGGCCCCCGGTACATTCAGTACTTC

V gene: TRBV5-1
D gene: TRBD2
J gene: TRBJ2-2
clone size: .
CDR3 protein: CASTTSGRNTGELFF
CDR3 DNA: TGCGCCAGCACGACTAGCGGGAGGAACACCGGGGAGCTGTTTTTT

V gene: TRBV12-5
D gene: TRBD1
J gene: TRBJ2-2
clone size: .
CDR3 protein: CASGWGTGNTGELFF
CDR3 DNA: TGTGCTAGTGGTTGGGGGACAGGCAACACCGGGGAGCTGTTTTTT

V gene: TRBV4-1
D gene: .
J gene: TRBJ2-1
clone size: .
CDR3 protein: CASSQDSQGGVGEQFF
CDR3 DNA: TGCGCCAGCAGCCAAGATTCCCAGGGCGGAGTTGGTGAGCAGTTCTTC

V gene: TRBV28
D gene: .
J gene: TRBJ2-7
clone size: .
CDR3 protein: CASTPDSEIYEQYF
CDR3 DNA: TGTGCCAGCACCCCTGATAGCGAAATCTACGAGCAGTACTTC

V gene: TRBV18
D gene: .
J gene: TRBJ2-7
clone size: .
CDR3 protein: CASSPLEDYEQYF
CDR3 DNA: TGTGCCAGCTCACCACTTGAAGACTACGAGCAGTACTTC

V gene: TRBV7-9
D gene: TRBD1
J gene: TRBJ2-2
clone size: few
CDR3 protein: CASSYGQGADKLFF
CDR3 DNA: TGTGCCAGCAGCTATGGACAGGGGGCCGACAAGCTGTTTTTT